Following are 21 T cell receptor beta chains from one sample sequenced in a study of T cells in Graves' hyperthyroidism and ophthalmopathy. The CDR3 regions of TCR beta were amplified from RNA transcripts. A set of HTBI primers served as the primers for a first-round RT-PCR of the TCR CDR3. MiXCR was run by TCRdb on the multiplex PCR reads, yielding one entry per CDR3 protein. This table holds 550,000 to 800,000 distinct CDR3 sequences, around 15% found once. Sequenced sample: blood. Receptor source: a man aged 45-60 years with Graves' hyperthyroidism.

This clonotype was observed many times. V gene TRBV7-9 combines with J gene TRBJ2-1; the match to TRBD2 covers 11 bases. Germline-derived CDR1 and CDR2 are SEHNR and FQNEAQ (reference sequence). The CDR3 extends over 16 amino acids. V shed 4 bases and J 7 bases; nucleotides not matched to a gene: 9. The CDR3 reads CASSSIAGGQGNEQFF. The CDR3 region has the DNA TGTGCCAGCAGCTCGATAGCGGGAGGGCAGGGGAATGAGCAGTTCTTC. The full variable domain, rest sourced from reference TRBV7-9 and TRBJ2-1, is DTGVSQNPRHKITKRGQNVTFRCDPISEHNRLYWYRQTLGQGPEFLTYFQNEAQLEKSRLLSDRFSAERPKGSFSTLEIQRTEQGDSAMYLCASSSIAGGQGNEQFFGPGTRLTVL.

This clonotype came up many times. CDR3 sequence: CASKTGILDEQFF. CDR3 bases: TGTGCCAGCAAAACAGGGATATTGGATGAGCAGTTCTTC. The rearrangement uses TRBV28 and TRBJ2-1, with D perhaps matching TRBD1 (6 bases). Germline V gene lookup returns CDR1 MDHEN and CDR2 SYDVKM. V was clipped by 7 bases and J by 8 bases, with 15 bases between them. This CDR3 has 13 amino acids.

There are a few counts of this clonotype. The chain links TRBV3-1 to TRBJ1-2; D gene unclear. This CDR3 is 16 amino acids long. Germline CDR1 and CDR2: LGHDT and YNNKEL (reference sequence). V lost 2 bases and J 0 bases, leaving 13 bases between the germline ends. The CDR3 region is CASSQSRRLSNYGYTF. The CDR3 DNA is TGTGCCAGCAGCCAAAGTCGCCGGCTTTCTAACTATGGCTACACCTTC.

The chain joins TRBV7-3 to TRBJ2-1; perhaps D is TRBD1 or TRBD2 (6 bases each). The germline CDR1 and CDR2 sequences are SGHTA and FQGTGA. The CDR3 runs to 15 residues. V was clipped by 2 bases and J by 7 bases, with 15 bases between them. This CDR3 reads CASSLGGSRGNEQFF. The DNA of the CDR3 is TGTGCCAGCAGCTTAGGGGGGTCGAGGGGGAATGAGCAGTTCTTC.

This clonotype was picked up many times. This rearrangement joins TRBV20-1 to TRBJ2-7; TRBD2 matches 14 bases. This CDR3 is built from 17 residues. V lost 6 bases, J lost 4 bases, and 14 bases stayed unmatched. Germline CDR1 DFQATT, CDR2 SNEGSKA (reference sequence). The CDR3 spells CSAHRKRLAGGLYEQYF. The CDR3, as DNA: TGCAGTGCCCACAGAAAGAGACTAGCGGGAGGGTTGTACGAGCAGTACTTC.

The chain joins TRBV4-1 to TRBJ2-5; D is unresolved. The CDR3 runs 14 residues. Germline V gives CDR1 MGHRA, CDR2 YSYEKL. V dropped 1 base and J dropped 1 base, with 7 bases sitting between them. This CDR3 is CASSQGGSQETQYF. The CDR3 region has the DNA TGCGCCAGCAGCCAAGGCGGCAGCCAAGAGACCCAGTACTTC.

This clonotype was counted at least ten times. The V and J genes are TRBV2 and TRBJ2-7, with 8 bases aligning to TRBD1. V lost 6 bases to trimming and J lost 2 bases; unmatched junction nucleotides: 12. The CDR3 has 16 residues. Germline assignment: CDR1 SNHLY and CDR2 FYNNEI. This CDR3 is CASRFKTGATTYEQYF. The CDR3 DNA follows: TGTGCCAGCAGATTTAAGACAGGGGCCACAACCTACGAGCAGTACTTC.

This clonotype was counted many times. CDR3 region: CALPPSVLSTDTQYF. The CDR3, as DNA: TGTGCCCTACCCCCGTCGGTCCTGAGCACAGATACGCAGTATTTT. The V and J genes are TRBV7-9 and TRBJ2-3; D is unclear. V was cut by 11 bases and J by 0 bases, with 18 bases left in between. Germline V gene data show CDR1 as SEHNR and CDR2 as FQNEAQ (reference sequence). This CDR3 is 15 amino acids long.

As concerns this clonotype: Sequence at one end of the junction differs from germline and may be a read error. The chain carries TRBV12-3 or TRBV12-4 and TRBJ1-1; D remains unclear. The CDR3 contains 14 residues. In nucleotides, the CDR3 is TGTGCCGGCAGTTTGTTCGACCGTGACCCAAAAGCTTTCTTT. Translating it yields CAGSLFDRDPKAFF.

As to this clonotype: Being one base from a much bigger clone, this may be a read error. The CDR3 is CASSPRQVLANQPQHF. The DNA of the CDR3 is TGTGCCAGCAGCCCAAGACAGGTTTTGGCCAATCAGCCCCAGCATTTT. J is TRBJ1-5 and V is TRBV13; possibly TRBD1 for D (6 bases). The CDR3 is 16 residues long. Trimming shortened V by 5 bases and J by 3 bases, and 17 bases separated the two germline ends. The germline V gene encodes CDR1 PRHDT and CDR2 FYEKMQ (reference sequence).

A few counts support this clonotype. The chain uses TRBV7-6 and TRBJ2-1, with D uncertain. This CDR3 contains 15 residues. Looked up from germline, CDR1 is SGHVS and CDR2 is FNYEAQ. Trimming took off 5 bases at V and 7 bases at J, with 18 bases between the two ends. CDR3 sequence reads: CASSRSSGFGNEQFF. Written as DNA, the CDR3 is TGTGCCAGCAGCCGGAGTTCCGGGTTCGGAAATGAGCAGTTCTTC.

This chain connects TRBV7-9 to TRBJ2-7; unclear D gene. The CDR3 has 15 residues. The V gene lost 5 bases and the J gene lost 2 bases, with 16 bases spanning the gap. Per germline, CDR1 SEHNR and CDR2 FQNEAQ (reference sequence). The CDR3 DNA is TGTGCCAGCAGCCCCCAGGAGATACCTGCCTACGAGCAGTACTTC. Translated: CASSPQEIPAYEQYF.

This chain joins TRBV7-9 and TRBJ2-3; D might be TRBD2 (5 bases). CDR1 is SEHNR, CDR2 FQNEAQ, per germline (reference sequence). The CDR3 totals 15 residues. Trimming took off 1 base at V and 4 bases at J, with 12 bases between the two ends. The CDR3 region is CASSLGEAGADTQYF. In nucleotides, the CDR3 is TGTGCCAGCAGCTTAGGAGAGGCGGGCGCAGATACGCAGTATTTT.

This clonotype has ten or more counts. The rearrangement joins TRBV27 to TRBJ1-1; a weak D match, TRBD1 (6 bases). V was clipped by 5 bases and J by 4 bases, with 17 bases between them. This CDR3 comprises 15 residues. The V gene's germline CDR1 is MNHEY and CDR2 SMNVEV (reference sequence). CDR3 nucleotides: TGTGCCAGCAGTGCAGCCGGGACAACGGTCACTGAAGCTTTCTTT. It encodes CASSAAGTTVTEAFF.

As concerns this clonotype: A much more abundant neighbour one base away suggests this may be a read error. V gene TRBV10-3 combines with J gene TRBJ2-1, with D maybe TRBD2 (5 bases). This CDR3 is built from 13 residues. The germline V gene has CDR1 ENHRY and CDR2 SYGVKD. With 5 bases removed from V and 12 bases from J, the gap between germline ends came to 17 bases. The CDR3 loop is CAISSPGLRVQFF. CDR3 DNA: TGTGCCATCAGTTCTCCCGGCCTGAGGGTGCAGTTCTTC.

DNA of the CDR3: TGTGCCAGCAGCCCCCTGGGGGGCGGCACAGATACGCAGTATTTT. Translating it yields CASSPLGGGTDTQYF. This chain joins TRBV7-9 and TRBJ2-3; either TRBD1 or TRBD2 may fit D (6 bases each). V lost 5 bases and J lost 1, with 13 bases in between. The CDR3 length is 15 residues. Germline lookup yields CDR1 SEHNR and CDR2 FQNEAQ (reference sequence).

This clonotype is a singleton in its sample. The rearrangement uses TRBV12-3 or TRBV12-4 and TRBJ1-5, with 7 bases lining up with TRBD1. V lost 6 bases to trimming and J lost 4 bases; unmatched junction nucleotides: 6. The CDR3 is made up of 14 amino acids. The CDR3 region is CASSTGTANQPQHF. The CDR3 DNA reads TGTGCCAGCAGCACCGGGACAGCTAATCAGCCCCAGCATTTT.

This clonotype was observed at least ten times. The J gene is TRBJ2-7, the V gene TRBV29-1; weak D call: TRBD2 (7 bases). The length of the CDR3 is 15 residues. Trimming shortened V by 6 bases and J by 0 bases, and 18 bases separated the two germline ends. Germline V gene data show CDR1 as SQVTM and CDR2 as ANQGSEA. The CDR3 nucleotides are TGCAGCGTCCGACTGGGGGGGGCCAGCTCCTACGAGCAGTACTTC. Translation gives CSVRLGGASSYEQYF.

This clonotype was observed a handful of times. This chain connects TRBV30 to TRBJ2-1; 7 bases map to TRBD2. V shed 3 bases, J shed 8 bases, and the junction held 10 bases outside the gene matches. CDR3 size: 14 residues. Germline CDR1 reads GTSNPN; CDR2 reads SVGIG (reference sequence). The CDR3 DNA is TGTGCCTGGAGGGCAGCGGGGCATTCGGATGAGCAGTTCTTC. This encodes CAWRAAGHSDEQFF.

This clonotype has just a few counts. The chain recombines TRBV7-2 with TRBJ2-3; D ambiguous. The CDR3 covers 16 residues. Trimming cost V 6 bases and J 4 bases, with 20 bases left between them. Germline V gene sequence: CDR1 SGHTA, CDR2 FQGNSA. This CDR3 is CASSKYGFAASDTQYF. CDR3 DNA: TGTGCCAGCAGTAAATATGGGTTTGCCGCGTCAGATACGCAGTATTTT.

This clonotype was seen a few times. This rearrangement joins TRBV27 to TRBJ2-7; D is unclear. Germline-derived CDR1 and CDR2 are MNHEY and SMNVEV (reference sequence). V was trimmed by 5 bases and J by 6 bases, leaving 11 bases between them. The CDR3 loop spans 12 amino acids. CDR3 region: CASSPFRGEQYF. For the CDR3, the DNA is TGTGCCAGCAGTCCGTTTCGAGGCGAGCAGTACTTC.